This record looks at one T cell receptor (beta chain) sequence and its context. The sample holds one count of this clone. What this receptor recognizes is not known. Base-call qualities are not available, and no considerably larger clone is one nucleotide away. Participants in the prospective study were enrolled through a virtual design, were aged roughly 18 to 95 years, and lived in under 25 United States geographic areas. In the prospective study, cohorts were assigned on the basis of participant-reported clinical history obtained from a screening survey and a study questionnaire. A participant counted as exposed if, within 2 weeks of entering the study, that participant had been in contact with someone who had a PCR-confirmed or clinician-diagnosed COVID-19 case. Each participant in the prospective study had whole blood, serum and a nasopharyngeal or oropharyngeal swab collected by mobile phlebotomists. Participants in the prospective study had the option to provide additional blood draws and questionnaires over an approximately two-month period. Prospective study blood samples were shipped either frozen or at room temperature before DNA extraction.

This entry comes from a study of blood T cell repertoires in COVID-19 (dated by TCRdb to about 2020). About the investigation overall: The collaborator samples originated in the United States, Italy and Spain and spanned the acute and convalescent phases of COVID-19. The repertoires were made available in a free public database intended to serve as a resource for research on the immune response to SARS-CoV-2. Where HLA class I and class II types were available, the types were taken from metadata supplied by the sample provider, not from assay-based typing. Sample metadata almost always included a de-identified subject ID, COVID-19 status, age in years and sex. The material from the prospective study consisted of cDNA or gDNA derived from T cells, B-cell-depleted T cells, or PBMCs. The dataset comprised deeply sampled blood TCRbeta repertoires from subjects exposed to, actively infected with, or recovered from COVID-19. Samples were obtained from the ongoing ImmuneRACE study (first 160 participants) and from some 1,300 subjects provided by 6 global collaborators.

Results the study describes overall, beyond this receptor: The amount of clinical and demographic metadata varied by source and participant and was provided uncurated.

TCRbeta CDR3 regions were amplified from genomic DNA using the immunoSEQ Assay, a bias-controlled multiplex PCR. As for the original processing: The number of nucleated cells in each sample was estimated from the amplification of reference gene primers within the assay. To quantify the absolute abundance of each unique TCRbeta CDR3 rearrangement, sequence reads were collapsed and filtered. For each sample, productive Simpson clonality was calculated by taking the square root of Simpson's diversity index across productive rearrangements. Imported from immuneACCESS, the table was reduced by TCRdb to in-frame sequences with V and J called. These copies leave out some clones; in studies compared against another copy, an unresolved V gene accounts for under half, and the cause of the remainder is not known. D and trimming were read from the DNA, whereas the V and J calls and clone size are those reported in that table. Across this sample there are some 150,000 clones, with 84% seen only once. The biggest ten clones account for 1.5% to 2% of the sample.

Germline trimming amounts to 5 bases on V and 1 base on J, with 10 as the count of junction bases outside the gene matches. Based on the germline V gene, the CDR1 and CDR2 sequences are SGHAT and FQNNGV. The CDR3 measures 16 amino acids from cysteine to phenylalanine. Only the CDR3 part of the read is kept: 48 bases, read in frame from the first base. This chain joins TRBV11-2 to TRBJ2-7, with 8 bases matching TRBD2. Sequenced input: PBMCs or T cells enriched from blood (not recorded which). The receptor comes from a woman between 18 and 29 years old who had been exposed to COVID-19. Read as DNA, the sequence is TGTGCCAGCAGCGACGTTGGGGCGGGAGGTTCCTACGAGCAGTACTTC. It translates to CASSDVGAGGSYEQYF.